These 10 T cell receptor beta chains were sequenced from one sample in a study of graft-versus-host responses after intestinal transplantation. Assay used: immunoSEQ multiplex PCR; TCRdb lists only in-frame clones, some missing. The data contain more than 13,000 clones, just under 70% of them seen just once; the ten biggest clones take up roughly 25%. Lymphocytes from graft epithelium and lamina propria were isolated. Sequenced here: ileum tissue, sampled about 680 days after intestinal transplantation. The source of these receptors is a human patient who received an intestinal transplant, so some T cells may come from the graft donor.

J is TRBJ1-2 and V is TRBV6-6, with D possibly TRBD1 on 6 matching bases. The V and J ends lost 1 base and 4 bases respectively, with 16 bases between them. Germline V gene sequence: CDR1 MNHNY, CDR2 SVGAGI (reference sequence). There are 16 residues in the CDR3. DNA for the CDR3: TGTGCCAGCAGTTACTTCAACTACAGGGTCCCCTATGGCTACACCTTC. It specifies CASSYFNYRVPYGYTF.

The J gene is TRBJ1-5, the V gene TRBV19; no clear D gene. CDR3 length: 11 residues. Germline V lookup: CDR1 LNHDA, CDR2 SQIVND (reference sequence). Deletions cut 6 bases from V and 6 bases from J, with 6 bases between. The CDR3: CASSHGQPQHF. The CDR3 DNA is TGTGCCAGTAGCCACGGTCAGCCCCAGCATTTT.

This clone has more than one count but fewer than ten. The genes are TRBV11-2 and TRBJ2-1; D unresolved. The CDR3 contains 13 residues. V gave up 10 bases and J gave up 5 bases, with 15 bases separating them. Germline CDR1 and CDR2: SGHAT and FQNNGV. In DNA, the CDR3 is TGTGCCACCGAGATCGACGGCCACAATGAGCAGTTCTTC. Amino acids: CATEIDGHNEQFF.

The genes are TRBV11-3 and TRBJ1-1, with a weak D call TRBD1 (5 bases). Germline V lookup: CDR1 SGHNT, CDR2 YENEEA. Trimming pared 5 bases from V and 5 bases from J, leaving 18 bases between. The CDR3 is 15 residues long. The CDR3 reads CASSPGDSPTTEAFF. CDR3 bases: TGTGCCAGCAGCCCAGGAGACAGCCCTACGACTGAAGCTTTCTTT.

The chain recombines TRBV10-3 with TRBJ2-7; weak D call: TRBD1 (5 bases). V lost 4 bases and J lost 3, with 7 bases in between. Germline V gives CDR1 ENHRY, CDR2 SYGVKD. The CDR3 is 12 amino acids. The chain's CDR3 is CAISARDYEQYF. The DNA of the CDR3 is TGTGCCATCAGTGCCAGGGACTACGAGCAGTACTTC.

This chain joins TRBV15 and TRBJ2-3, with D tentatively TRBD1 (5 bases). The germline gives CDR1 LNHNV, CDR2 YYDKDF (reference sequence). The CDR3 runs to 14 residues. V shed 0 bases and J shed 7 bases, with 11 bases lying between them. The CDR3 is CATSRDLGAHTQYF. CDR3 in DNA: TGTGCCACCAGCAGAGATTTAGGGGCGCATACGCAGTATTTT.

The V gene is TRBV7-9, the J gene TRBJ2-5, with 7 bases lining up with TRBD1. Near its end, the DNA agrees better with TRBJ2-7, so the J call may be wrong. Germline V gene sequence: CDR1 SEHNR, CDR2 FQNEAQ (reference sequence). The CDR3 extends over 15 amino acids. Written as DNA, the CDR3 is TGTGCCAGCAGCTCGACAGGGCCTAGCTCCTACGAGCAGTACTTC. Translated: CASSSTGPSSYEQYF.

This chain links TRBV5-5 with TRBJ1-2, with 7 bases that match TRBD1. The germline V gene has CDR1 SGHKS and CDR2 YYEKEE (reference sequence). V trimming: 4 bases; J trimming: 0 bases; junction bases outside the gene matches: 0. This CDR3 has 13 residues. The CDR3 reads CASSTGANYGYTF. The CDR3 DNA reads TGTGCCAGCAGCACAGGGGCTAACTATGGCTACACCTTC.

V and J are TRBV4-2 and TRBJ1-1; D gene unclear. Germline CDR1 LGHNA, CDR2 YNFKEQ. This CDR3 is built from 10 residues. The CDR3 is CALRTPEAFF. The CDR3 region has the DNA TGTGCTCTCAGGACGCCTGAAGCTTTCTTT.

There are a few counts of this clone. The chain links TRBV19 to TRBJ2-5; 13 bases agree with TRBD2. This CDR3 spans 17 amino acids. Losses at the gene ends were 4 bases for V and 5 bases for J; bases not matched to a gene: 10. Germline loops: CDR1 LNHDA, CDR2 SQIVND (reference sequence). The CDR3 reads CASSTRLAGGPWETQYF. For the CDR3, the DNA is TGTGCCAGTAGTACCCGACTAGCGGGGGGCCCTTGGGAGACCCAGTACTTC.